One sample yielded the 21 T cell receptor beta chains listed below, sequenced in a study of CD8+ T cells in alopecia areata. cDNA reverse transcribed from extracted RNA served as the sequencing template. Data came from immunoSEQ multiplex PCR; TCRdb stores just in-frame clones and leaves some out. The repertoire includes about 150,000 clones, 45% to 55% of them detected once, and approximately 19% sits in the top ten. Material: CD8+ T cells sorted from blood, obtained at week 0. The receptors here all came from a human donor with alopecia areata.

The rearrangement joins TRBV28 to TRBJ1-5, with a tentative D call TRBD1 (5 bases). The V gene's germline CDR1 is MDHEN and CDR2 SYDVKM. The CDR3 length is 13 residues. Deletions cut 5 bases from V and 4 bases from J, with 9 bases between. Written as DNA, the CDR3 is TGTGCCAGCAGTAGACAGAGAAATCAGCCCCAGCATTTT. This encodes CASSRQRNQPQHF.

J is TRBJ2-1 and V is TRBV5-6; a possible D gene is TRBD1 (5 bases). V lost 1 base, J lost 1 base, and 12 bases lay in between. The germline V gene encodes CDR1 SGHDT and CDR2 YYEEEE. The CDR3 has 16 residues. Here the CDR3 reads CASSLRQGGSYNEQFF. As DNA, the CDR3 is TGTGCCAGCAGCTTGAGGCAGGGTGGGTCCTACAATGAGCAGTTCTTC.

CDR3: CATRPLTGAEAFF. CDR3 nucleotides: TGTGCCACTCGGCCCCTAACAGGTGCTGAAGCTTTCTTT. The V call is TRBV7-2, the J call TRBJ1-1, with a weak D call TRBD1 (5 bases). This CDR3 comprises 13 residues. Germline V CDR1 and CDR2: SGHTA, FQGNSA. With 10 bases removed from V and 6 bases from J, the gap between germline ends came to 18 bases.

The CDR3 reads CAWAPQVDEQFF. For the CDR3, the DNA is TGTGCCTGGGCGCCCCAAGTGGATGAGCAGTTCTTC. This sequence joins TRBV30 and TRBJ2-1; D is unclear. V dropped 5 bases and J dropped 8 bases, with 13 bases sitting between them. In germline, CDR1 is GTSNPN, CDR2 SVGIG (reference sequence). CDR3 length: 12 residues.

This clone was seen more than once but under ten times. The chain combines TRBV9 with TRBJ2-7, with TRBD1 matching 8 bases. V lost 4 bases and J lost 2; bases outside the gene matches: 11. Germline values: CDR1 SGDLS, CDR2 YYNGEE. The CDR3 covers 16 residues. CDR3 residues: CASSPRDRPTPYEQYF. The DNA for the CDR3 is TGTGCCAGCAGCCCCCGGGACAGGCCGACTCCCTACGAGCAGTACTTC.

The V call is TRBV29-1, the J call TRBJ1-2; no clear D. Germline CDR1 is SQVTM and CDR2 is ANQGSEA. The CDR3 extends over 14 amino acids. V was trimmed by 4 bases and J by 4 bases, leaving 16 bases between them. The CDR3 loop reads CSVVASREGYGYTF. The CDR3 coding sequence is TGCAGCGTTGTAGCCTCAAGGGAAGGCTATGGCTACACCTTC. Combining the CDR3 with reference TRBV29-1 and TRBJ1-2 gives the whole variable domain SAVISQKPSRDICQRGTSLTIQCQVDSQVTMMFWYRQQPGQSLTLIATANQGSEATYESGFVIDKFPISRPNLTFSTLTVSNMSPEDSSIYLCSVVASREGYGYTFGSGTRLTVV.

In DNA, the CDR3 is TGTGCCAGCAGACACTTAGGAGACACTGAAGCTTTCTTT. It encodes CASRHLGDTEAFF. This chain uses TRBV7-2 with TRBJ1-1, with no clear D. The CDR3 is 13 residues long. The ends were cut back, 6 bases at V and 3 bases at J, with 11 bases in the middle. In germline, CDR1 is SGHTA, CDR2 FQGNSA.

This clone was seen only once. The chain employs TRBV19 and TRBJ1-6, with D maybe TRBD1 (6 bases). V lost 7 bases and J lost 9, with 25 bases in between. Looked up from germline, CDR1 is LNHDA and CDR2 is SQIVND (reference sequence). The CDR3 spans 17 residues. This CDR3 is CASKVVVGGSDFSPLHF. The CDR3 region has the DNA TGTGCCAGTAAGGTGGTCGTGGGGGGCAGTGACTTTTCACCCCTCCACTTT.

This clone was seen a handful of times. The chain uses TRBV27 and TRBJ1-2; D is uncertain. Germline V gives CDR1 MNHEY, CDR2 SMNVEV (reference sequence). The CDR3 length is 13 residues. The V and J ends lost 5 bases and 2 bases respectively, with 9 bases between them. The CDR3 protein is CASSPTPNYGYTF. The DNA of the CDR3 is TGTGCCAGCAGTCCAACACCCAACTATGGCTACACCTTC.

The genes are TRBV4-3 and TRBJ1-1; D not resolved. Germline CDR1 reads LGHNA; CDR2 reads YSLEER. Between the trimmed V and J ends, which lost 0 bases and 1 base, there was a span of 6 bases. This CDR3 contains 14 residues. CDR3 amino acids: CASSQDSQNTEAFF. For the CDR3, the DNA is TGCGCCAGCAGCCAAGATTCCCAGAACACTGAAGCTTTCTTT.

The CDR3 is CSVEERTGGLYEQYF. The CDR3 coding sequence is TGCAGCGTTGAAGAACGGACAGGGGGCCTCTACGAGCAGTACTTC. This chain connects TRBV29-1 to TRBJ2-7; 11 positions match TRBD1. CDR1 is SQVTM and CDR2 is ANQGSEA in the germline V gene. J gave up 3 bases and V 0 bases, and 4 bases lay outside the gene matches. There are 15 residues in the CDR3.

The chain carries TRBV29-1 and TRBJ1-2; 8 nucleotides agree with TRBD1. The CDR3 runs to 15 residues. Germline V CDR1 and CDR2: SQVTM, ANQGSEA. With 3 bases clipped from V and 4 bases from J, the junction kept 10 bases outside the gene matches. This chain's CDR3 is CSVDPGGKRFYGYTF. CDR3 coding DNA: TGCAGCGTTGACCCAGGGGGCAAGCGTTTCTATGGCTACACCTTC.

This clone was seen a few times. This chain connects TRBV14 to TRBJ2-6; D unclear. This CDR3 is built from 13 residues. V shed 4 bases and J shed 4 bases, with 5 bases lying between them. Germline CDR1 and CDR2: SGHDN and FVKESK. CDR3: CASSLGGANVLTF. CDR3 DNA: TGTGCCAGCAGCCTAGGGGGGGCCAACGTCCTGACTTTC.

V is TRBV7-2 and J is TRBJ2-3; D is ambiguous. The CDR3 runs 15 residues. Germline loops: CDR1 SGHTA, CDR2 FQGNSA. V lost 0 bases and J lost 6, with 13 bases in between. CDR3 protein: CASSLASRPADTQYF. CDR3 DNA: TGTGCCAGCAGCTTAGCTTCCCGCCCAGCGGATACGCAGTATTTT.

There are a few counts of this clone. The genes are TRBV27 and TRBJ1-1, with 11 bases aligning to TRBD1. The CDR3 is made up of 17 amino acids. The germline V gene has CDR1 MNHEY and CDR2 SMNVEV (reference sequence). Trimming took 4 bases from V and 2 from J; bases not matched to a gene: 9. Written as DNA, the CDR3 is TGTGCCAGCAGTTCTCAATCCGGGACAGGGGGAAACACTGAAGCTTTCTTT. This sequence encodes CASSSQSGTGGNTEAFF.

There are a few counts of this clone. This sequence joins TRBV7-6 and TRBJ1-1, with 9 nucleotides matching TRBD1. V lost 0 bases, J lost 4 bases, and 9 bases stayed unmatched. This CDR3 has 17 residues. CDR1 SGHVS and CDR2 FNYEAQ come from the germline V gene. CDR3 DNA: TGTGCCAGCAGCTTAGCGGGGGGGACAGGGCGCCCCACTGAAGCTTTCTTT. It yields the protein CASSLAGGTGRPTEAFF.

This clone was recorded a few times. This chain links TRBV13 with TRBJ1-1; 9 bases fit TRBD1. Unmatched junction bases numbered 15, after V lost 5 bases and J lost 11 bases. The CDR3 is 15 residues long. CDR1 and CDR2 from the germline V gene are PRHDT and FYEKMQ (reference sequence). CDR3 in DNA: TGTGCCAGCAGCGAACCCCACGACAGGGGGTTAGGGGCTTTCTTT. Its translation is CASSEPHDRGLGAFF.

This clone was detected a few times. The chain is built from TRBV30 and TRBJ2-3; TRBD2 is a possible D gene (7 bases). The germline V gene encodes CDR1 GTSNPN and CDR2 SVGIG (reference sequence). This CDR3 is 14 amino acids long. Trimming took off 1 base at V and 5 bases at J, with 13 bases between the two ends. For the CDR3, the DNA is TGTGCCTGGAGTGATTACAGGGAGGGAGATACGCAGTATTTT. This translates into CAWSDYREGDTQYF.

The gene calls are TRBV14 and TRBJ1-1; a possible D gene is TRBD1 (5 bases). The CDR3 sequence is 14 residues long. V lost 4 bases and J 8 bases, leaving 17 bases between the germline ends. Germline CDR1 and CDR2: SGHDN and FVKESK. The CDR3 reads CASSPRQSLREAFF. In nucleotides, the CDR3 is TGTGCCAGCAGCCCTCGACAGTCCCTCAGGGAAGCTTTCTTT.

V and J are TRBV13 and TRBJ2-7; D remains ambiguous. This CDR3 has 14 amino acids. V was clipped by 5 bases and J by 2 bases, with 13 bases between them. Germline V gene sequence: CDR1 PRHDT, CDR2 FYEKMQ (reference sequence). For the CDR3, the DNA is TGTGCCAGCAGCAACCGGGCCGTGACCTACGAGCAGTACTTC. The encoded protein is CASSNRAVTYEQYF. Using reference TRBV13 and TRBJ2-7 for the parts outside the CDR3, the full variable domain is AAGVIQSPRHLIKEKRETATLKCYPIPRHDTVYWYQQGPGQDPQFLISFYEKMQSDKGSIPDRFSAQQFSDYHSELNMSSLELGDSALYFCASSNRAVTYEQYFGPGTRLTVT.

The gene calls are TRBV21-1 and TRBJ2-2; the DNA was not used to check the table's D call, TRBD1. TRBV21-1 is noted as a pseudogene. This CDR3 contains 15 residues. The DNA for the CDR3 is TGTGCCAGCAGTCAACAGGGGACGTACACCGGGGAGCTGTTTTTT. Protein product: CASSQQGTYTGELFF.